This T cell receptor beta chain was sequenced for a study of blood T cell repertoires in COVID-19. Study details: Samples came from the United States, Italy and Spain, spanning acute and convalescent COVID-19. T cells, B-cell-depleted T cells, or PBMCs supplied cDNA or gDNA.

V lost 4 bases and J lost 0; bases outside the gene matches: 9. From germline, CDR1 is SGHRS and CDR2 YFSETQ. CDR3 length: 16 amino acids. Per the study methods: Reference gene primer amplification gave nucleated cell count estimates. Produced via immunoSEQ multiplex PCR; TCRdb's table is partial and in-frame only. That table supplies the V and J calls and clone size; D and trimming were determined from the DNA. The sample shows approximately 140,000 clones, around 84% of them seen only once. The V and J genes are TRBV5-1 and TRBJ1-1; the match to TRBD1 covers 7 bases. Sequencing was done on a sample of peripheral blood. This sequence originates from a human donor in a cohort sampled during active COVID-19. In DNA, the CDR3 is TGCGCCAGCAGCCCCACCGGGGACAGCTTGAACACTGAAGCTTTCTTT. Amino acids: CASSPTGDSLNTEAFF.